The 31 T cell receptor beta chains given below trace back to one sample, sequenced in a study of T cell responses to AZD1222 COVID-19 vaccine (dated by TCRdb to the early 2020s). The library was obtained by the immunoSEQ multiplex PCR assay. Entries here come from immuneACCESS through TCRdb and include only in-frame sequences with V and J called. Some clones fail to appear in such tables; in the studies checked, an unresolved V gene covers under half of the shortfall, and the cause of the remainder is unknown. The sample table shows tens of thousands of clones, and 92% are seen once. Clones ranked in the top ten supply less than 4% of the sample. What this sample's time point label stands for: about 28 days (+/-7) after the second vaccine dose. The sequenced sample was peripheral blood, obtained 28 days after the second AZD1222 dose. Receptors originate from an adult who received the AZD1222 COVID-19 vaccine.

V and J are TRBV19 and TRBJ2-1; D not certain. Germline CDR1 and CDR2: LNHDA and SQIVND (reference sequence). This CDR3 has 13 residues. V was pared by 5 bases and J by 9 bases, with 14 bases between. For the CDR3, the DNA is TGTGCCAGTAGTCAGTTCCGGGCGGCTGAGCAGTTCTTC. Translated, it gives CASSQFRAAEQFF. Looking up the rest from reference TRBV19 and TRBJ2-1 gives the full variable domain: DGGITQSPKYLFRKEGQNVTLSCEQNLNHDAMYWYRQDPGQGLRLIYYSQIVNDFQKGDIAEGYSVSREKKESFPLTVTSAQKNPTAFYLCASSQFRAAEQFFGPGTRLTVL.

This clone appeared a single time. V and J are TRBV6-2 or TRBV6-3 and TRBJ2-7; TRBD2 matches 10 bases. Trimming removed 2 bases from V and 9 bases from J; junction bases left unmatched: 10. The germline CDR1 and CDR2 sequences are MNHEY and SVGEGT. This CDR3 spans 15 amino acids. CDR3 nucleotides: TGTGCCAGCAGTTACGGGGAACGGGGACTAGCGTCGCAGTACTTC. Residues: CASSYGERGLASQYF.

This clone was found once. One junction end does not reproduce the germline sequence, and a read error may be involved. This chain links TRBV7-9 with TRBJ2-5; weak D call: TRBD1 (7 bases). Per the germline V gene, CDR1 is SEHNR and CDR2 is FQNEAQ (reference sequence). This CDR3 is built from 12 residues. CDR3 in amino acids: CASTQGGGSRDF. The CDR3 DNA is TGTGCCAGCACCCAGGGGGGAGGCTCGAGGGACTTC.

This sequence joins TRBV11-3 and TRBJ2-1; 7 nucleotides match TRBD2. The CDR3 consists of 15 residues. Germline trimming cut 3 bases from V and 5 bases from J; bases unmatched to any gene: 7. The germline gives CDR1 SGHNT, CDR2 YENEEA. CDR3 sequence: CASSFASGANNEQFF. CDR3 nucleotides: TGTGCCAGCAGCTTCGCAAGCGGGGCAAACAATGAGCAGTTCTTC.

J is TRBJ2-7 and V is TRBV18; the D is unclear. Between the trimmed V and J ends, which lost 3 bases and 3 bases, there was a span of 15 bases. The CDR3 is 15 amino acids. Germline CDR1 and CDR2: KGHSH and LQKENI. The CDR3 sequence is CASSPGAKTRYEQYF. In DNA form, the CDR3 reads TGTGCCAGCTCACCCGGAGCGAAGACTCGCTACGAGCAGTACTTC. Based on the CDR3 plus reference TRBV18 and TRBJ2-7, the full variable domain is NAGVMQNPRHLVRRRGQEARLRCSPMKGHSHVYWYRQLPEEGLKFMVYLQKENIIDESGMPKERFSAEFPKEGPSILRIQQVVRGDSAAYFCASSPGAKTRYEQYFGPGTRLTVT.

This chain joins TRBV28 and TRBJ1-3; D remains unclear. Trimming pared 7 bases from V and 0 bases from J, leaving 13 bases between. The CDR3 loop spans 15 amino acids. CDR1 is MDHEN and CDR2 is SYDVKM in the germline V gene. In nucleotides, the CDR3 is TGTGCCAGCATATCCAACCCTAACTCTGGAAACACCATATATTTT. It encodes CASISNPNSGNTIYF.

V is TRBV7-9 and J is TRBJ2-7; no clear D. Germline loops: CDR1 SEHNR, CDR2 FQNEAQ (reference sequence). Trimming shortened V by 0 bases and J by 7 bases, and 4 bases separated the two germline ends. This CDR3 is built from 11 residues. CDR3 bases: TGTGCCAGCAGCTTAGCCGTGGAGCAGTACTTC. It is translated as CASSLAVEQYF.

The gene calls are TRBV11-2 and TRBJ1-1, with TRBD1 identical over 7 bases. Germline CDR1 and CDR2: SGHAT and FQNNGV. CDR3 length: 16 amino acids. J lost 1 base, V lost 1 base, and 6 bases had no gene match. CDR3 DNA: TGTGCCAGCAGCTTAGGTGACGGGACAGCGAACACTGAAGCTTTCTTT. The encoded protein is CASSLGDGTANTEAFF.

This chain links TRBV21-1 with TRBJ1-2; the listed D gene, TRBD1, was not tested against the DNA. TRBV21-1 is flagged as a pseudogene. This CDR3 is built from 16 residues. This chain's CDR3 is CASSIPRTAILYGYTF. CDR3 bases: TGTGCCAGCAGCATTCCAAGGACAGCGATTCTATATGGCTACACCTTC.

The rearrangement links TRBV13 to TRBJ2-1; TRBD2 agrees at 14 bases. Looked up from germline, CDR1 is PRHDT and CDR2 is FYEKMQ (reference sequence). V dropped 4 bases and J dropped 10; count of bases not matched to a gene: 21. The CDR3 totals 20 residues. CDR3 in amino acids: CASSSLPGTSGGAGTGEQFF. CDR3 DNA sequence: TGTGCCAGCAGCTCCCTGCCCGGGACTAGCGGGGGTGCTGGCACAGGGGAGCAGTTCTTC.

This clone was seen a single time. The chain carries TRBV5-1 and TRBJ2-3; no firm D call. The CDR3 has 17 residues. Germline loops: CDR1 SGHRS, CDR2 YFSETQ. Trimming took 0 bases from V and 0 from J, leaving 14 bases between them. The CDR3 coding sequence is TGCGCCAGCAGCTTGGAGGGTAGATATCCTAGCACAGATACGCAGTATTTT. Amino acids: CASSLEGRYPSTDTQYF. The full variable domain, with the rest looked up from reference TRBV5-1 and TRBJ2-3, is KAGVTQTPRYLIKTRGQQVTLSCSPISGHRSVSWYQQTPGQGLQFLFEYFSETQRNKGNFPGRFSGRQFSNSRSEMNVSTLELGDSALYLCASSLEGRYPSTDTQYFGPGTRLTVL.

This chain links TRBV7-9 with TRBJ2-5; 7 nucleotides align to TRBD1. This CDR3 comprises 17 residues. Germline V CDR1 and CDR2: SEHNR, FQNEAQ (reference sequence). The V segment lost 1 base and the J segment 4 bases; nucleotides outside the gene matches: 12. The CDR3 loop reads CASSLVLGGGSGETQYF. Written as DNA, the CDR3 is TGTGCCAGCAGCTTAGTCTTAGGGGGCGGTAGTGGAGAGACCCAGTACTTC.

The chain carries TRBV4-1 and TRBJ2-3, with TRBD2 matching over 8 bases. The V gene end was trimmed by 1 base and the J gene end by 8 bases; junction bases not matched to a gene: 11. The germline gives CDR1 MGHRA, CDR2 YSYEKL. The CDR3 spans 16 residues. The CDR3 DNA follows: TGCGCCAGCAGCCAAGGAGGACTAGCCGTTGAAGCTACGCAGTATTTT. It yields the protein CASSQGGLAVEATQYF.

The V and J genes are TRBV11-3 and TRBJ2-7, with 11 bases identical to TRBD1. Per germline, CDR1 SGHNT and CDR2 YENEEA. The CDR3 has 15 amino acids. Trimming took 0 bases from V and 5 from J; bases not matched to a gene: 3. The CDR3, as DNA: TGTGCCAGCAGCTTAGAGGGGACAGGGGGGGACGAGCAGTACTTC. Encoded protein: CASSLEGTGGDEQYF.

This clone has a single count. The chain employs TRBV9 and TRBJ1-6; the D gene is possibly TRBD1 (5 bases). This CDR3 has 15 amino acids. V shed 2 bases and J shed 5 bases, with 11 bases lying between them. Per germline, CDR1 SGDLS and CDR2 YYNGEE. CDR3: CASSVSWGNNSPLHF. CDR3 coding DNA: TGTGCCAGCAGCGTCAGTTGGGGGAATAATTCACCCCTCCACTTT.

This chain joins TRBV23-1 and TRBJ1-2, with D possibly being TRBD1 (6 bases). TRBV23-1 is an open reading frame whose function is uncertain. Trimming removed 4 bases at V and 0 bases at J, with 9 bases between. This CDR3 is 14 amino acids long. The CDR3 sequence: CASSLGGANYGYTF. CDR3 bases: TGCGCCAGCAGTCTAGGGGGAGCTAACTATGGCTACACCTTC.

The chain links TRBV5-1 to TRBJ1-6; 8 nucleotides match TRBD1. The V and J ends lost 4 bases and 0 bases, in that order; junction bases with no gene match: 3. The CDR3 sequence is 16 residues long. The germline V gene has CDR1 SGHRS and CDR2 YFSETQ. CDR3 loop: CASSPDRVSYNSPLHF. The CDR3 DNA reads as TGCGCCAGCAGCCCGGACAGGGTCTCCTATAATTCACCCCTCCACTTT.

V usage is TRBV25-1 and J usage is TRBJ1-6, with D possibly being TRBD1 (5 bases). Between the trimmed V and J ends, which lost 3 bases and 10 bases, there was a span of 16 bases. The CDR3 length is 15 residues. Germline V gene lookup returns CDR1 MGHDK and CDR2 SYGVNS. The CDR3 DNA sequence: TGTGCCAGCAGTGATCCCAGGGTTAGAAGCTCACCCCTCCACTTT. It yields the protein CASSDPRVRSSPLHF.

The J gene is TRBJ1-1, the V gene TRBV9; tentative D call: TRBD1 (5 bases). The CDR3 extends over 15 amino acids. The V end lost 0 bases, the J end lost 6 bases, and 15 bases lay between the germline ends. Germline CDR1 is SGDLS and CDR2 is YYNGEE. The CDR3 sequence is CASSVGGIGASEAFF. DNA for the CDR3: TGTGCCAGCAGCGTAGGGGGGATTGGGGCATCTGAAGCTTTCTTT.

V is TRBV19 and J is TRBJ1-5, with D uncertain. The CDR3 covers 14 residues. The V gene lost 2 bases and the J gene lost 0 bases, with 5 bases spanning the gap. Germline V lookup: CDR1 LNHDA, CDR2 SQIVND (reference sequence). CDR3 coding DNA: TGTGCCAGTAGTATAACAAATAGCAATCAGCCCCAGCATTTT. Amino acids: CASSITNSNQPQHF.

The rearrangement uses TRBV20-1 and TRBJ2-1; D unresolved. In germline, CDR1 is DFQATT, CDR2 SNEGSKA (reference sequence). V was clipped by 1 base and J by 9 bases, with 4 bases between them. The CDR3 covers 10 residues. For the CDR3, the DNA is TGCAGTGCTAGAGGGTTTGAGCAGTTCTTC. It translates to CSARGFEQFF.

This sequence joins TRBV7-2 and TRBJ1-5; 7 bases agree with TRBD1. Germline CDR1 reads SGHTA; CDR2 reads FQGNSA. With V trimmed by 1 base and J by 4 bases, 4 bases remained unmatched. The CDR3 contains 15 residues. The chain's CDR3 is CASSLEGGRNQPQHF. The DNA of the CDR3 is TGTGCCAGCAGCTTAGAAGGGGGCCGAAATCAGCCCCAGCATTTT.

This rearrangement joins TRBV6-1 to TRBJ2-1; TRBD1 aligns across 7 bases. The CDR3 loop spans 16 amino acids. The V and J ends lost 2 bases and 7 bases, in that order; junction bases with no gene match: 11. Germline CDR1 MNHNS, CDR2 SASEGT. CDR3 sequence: CASSESRQGFWNEQFF. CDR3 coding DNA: TGTGCCAGCAGTGAATCCAGACAGGGTTTTTGGAATGAGCAGTTCTTC.

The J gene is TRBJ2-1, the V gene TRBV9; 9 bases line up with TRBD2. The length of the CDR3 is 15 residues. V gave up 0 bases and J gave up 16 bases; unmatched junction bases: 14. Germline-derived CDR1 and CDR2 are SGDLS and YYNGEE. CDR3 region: CASSVDIAGARGVFF. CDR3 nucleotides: TGTGCCAGCAGCGTAGATATAGCGGGGGCAAGGGGGGTTTTCTTC. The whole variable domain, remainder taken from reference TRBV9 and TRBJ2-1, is DSGVTQTPKHLITATGQRVTLRCSPRSGDLSVYWYQQSLDQGLQFLIQYYNGEERAKGNILERFSAQQFPDLHSELNLSSLELGDSALYFCASSVDIAGARGVFFGPGTRLTVL.

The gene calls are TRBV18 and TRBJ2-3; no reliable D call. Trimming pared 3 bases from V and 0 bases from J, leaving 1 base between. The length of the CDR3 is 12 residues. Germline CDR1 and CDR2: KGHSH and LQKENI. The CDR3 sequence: CASSPSTDTQYF. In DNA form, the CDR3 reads TGTGCCAGCTCACCCAGCACAGATACGCAGTATTTT. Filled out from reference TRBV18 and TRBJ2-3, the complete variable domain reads NAGVMQNPRHLVRRRGQEARLRCSPMKGHSHVYWYRQLPEEGLKFMVYLQKENIIDESGMPKERFSAEFPKEGPSILRIQQVVRGDSAAYFCASSPSTDTQYFGPGTRLTVL.

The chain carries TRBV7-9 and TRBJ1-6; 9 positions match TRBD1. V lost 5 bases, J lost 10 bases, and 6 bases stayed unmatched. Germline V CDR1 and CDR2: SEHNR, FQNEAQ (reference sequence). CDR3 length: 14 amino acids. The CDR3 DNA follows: TGTGCCAGCAGCCGGACAGGGGAGTTCTCACCCCTCCACTTT. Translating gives CASSRTGEFSPLHF.

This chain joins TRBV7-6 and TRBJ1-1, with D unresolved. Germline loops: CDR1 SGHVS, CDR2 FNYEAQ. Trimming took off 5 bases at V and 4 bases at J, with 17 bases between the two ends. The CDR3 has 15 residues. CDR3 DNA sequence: TGTGCCAGCAGCCCCTTGACCCGAAGTGGCACTGAAGCTTTCTTT. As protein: CASSPLTRSGTEAFF.

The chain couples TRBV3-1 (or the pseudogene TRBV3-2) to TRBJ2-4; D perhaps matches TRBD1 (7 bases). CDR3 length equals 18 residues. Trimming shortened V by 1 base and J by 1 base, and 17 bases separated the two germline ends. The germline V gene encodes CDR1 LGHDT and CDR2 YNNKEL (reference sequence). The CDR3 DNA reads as TGTGCCAGCAGCCAAGGGGACAGACGGGGGTTGGCCAAAAACATTCAGTACTTC. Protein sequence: CASSQGDRRGLAKNIQYF.

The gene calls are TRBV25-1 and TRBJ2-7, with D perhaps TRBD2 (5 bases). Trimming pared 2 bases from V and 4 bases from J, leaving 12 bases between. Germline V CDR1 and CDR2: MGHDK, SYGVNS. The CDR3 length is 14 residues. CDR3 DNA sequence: TGTGCCAGCAGTGAAAGCGGTGACGTTTACGAGCAGTACTTC. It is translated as CASSESGDVYEQYF.

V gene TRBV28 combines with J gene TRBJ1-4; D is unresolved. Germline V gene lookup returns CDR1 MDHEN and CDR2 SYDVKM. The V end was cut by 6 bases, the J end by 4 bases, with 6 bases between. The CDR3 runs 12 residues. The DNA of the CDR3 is TGTGCCAGCAGCCCAATTAATGAAAAACTGTTTTTT. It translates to CASSPINEKLFF.

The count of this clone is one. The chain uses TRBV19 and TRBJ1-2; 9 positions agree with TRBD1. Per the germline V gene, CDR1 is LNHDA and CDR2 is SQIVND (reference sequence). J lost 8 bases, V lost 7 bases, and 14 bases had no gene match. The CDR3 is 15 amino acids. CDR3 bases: TGTGCCAGTAAGAACTTTGGGACAGGGATAGGAGGCTACACCTTC. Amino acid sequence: CASKNFGTGIGGYTF. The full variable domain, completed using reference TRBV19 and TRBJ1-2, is DGGITQSPKYLFRKEGQNVTLSCEQNLNHDAMYWYRQDPGQGLRLIYYSQIVNDFQKGDIAEGYSVSREKKESFPLTVTSAQKNPTAFYLCASKNFGTGIGGYTFGSGTRLTVV.